The sequence of this T cell receptor beta chain was determined in a study of blood T cell repertoires in COVID-19. Across the study: The analysed material was cDNA or gDNA that came from T cells, B-cell-depleted T cells, or PBMCs.

Germline V gene sequence: CDR1 MNHEY, CDR2 SMNVEV (reference sequence). Trimming removed 4 bases from V and 3 bases from J; junction bases left unmatched: 5. The CDR3 spans 16 residues. Here immunoSEQ multiplex PCR was the method, and the copy in TCRdb shows in-frame clones only, minus some. Among fewer than 200,000 clones, approximately 86% were seen once, and the ten largest hold about 22%. The source is a woman in her forties in a cohort exposed to, infected with or recovered from COVID-19 (not recorded which). Sequencing input: PBMCs or T cells enriched from blood (not recorded which). The chain recombines TRBV27 with TRBJ2-7; 14 bases match TRBD2. CDR3 sequence: CASSYSGTSGSYEQYF. CDR3 sequence (DNA): TGTGCCAGCAGTTATTCCGGGACTAGCGGGAGCTACGAGCAGTACTTC.